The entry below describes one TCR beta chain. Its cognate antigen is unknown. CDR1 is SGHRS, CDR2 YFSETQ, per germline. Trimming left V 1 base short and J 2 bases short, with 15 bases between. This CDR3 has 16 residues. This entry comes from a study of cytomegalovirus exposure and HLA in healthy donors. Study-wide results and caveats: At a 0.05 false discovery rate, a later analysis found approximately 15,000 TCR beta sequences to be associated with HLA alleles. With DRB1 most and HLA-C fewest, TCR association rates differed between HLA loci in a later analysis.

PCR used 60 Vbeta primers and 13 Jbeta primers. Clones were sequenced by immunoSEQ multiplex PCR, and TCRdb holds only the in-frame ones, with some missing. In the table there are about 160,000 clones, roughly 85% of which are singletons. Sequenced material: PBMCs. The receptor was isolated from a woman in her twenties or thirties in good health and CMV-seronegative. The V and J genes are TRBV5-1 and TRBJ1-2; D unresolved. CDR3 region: CASSLFKNSFNYGYTF. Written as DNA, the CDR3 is TGCGCCAGCAGCTTGTTTAAGAACAGTTTCAACTATGGCTACACCTTC.